A selection of T cell receptor beta chains follows, all from one sample in a study of blood T cell repertoires in COVID-19. Measured with immunoSEQ multiplex PCR; TCRdb has only the in-frame clones, and not every one. The sample has under 300,000 clones, 84% seen once. Material: peripheral blood. The receptors originated from a woman in her thirties or forties who had recovered from COVID-19. Both conserved end residues are part of each CDR3. The order of the fields is V gene, CDR3 protein.

V: TRBV7-9
CDR3: CASSTRDTAFF

V: TRBV6-5
CDR3: CASSYGTAGGEFF

V: TRBV4-1
CDR3: CASSQDQGGRTEAFF

V: TRBV18
CDR3: CASSPGTGFRNSPLHF

V: TRBV30
CDR3: CAWSDTGVEPQHF

V: TRBV3-1/TRBV3-2
CDR3: CASSQDGGGPFSYNEQFF

V: TRBV5-4
CDR3: CASSQPTGEYGYTF

V: TRBV27
CDR3: CASSTGTGKEAFF

V: TRBV7-9
CDR3: CASSWLLAGGYEQYF

V: TRBV9
CDR3: CASSDGLQETQYF

V: TRBV28
CDR3: CASSFVIPSYSPLHF

V: TRBV3-1/TRBV3-2
CDR3: CASSHTSAGELETQYF

V: TRBV6-2/TRBV6-3
CDR3: CASSYSTGRNEQFF

V: TRBV7-8
CDR3: CASSLAEGYGYGYTF

V: TRBV7-9
CDR3: CASSPGSLEQYF

V: TRBV19
CDR3: CASSPSGVNEQYF